This TCR beta chain was identified in a study of cytomegalovirus exposure and HLA in healthy donors (dated by TCRdb to about 2017). The study in broad terms: An earlier analysis of approximately 600 of the donors reported roughly 300 Gb of sequence data and about 100 million unique TCR beta sequences from about 179 million T cells. An early release that covered some 630 HLA-typed donors contained about 300 gigabases of sequencing data and 65 million to 100 million unique TCR sequences. Among the roughly 370 genotyped donors, 75% to 90% belonged to the genetic ancestry cluster associated with self-reported Caucasian donors. The study aimed to test whether cataloging public T cell receptors could reveal signatures of past pathogen exposure. Using immunosequencing, the study profiled T cell repertoires from about 620 subjects and related those repertoires to cytomegalovirus serostatus. In addition to the first cohort of 666 subjects, a separate validation cohort of 120 different subjects was used. The study combined high-throughput TCR immunosequencing, statistical association of individual TCRs with disease status, and machine learning to predict cytomegalovirus infection status. A later analysis re-examined previously published TCR beta repertoires from over 500 donors and added high-resolution HLA genotyping to investigate patterns of TCR occurrence. Rather than using new phenotypic data, the later analysis identified candidate immune exposures from TCR beta sequences and from how often those sequences occurred across donors. An earlier analysis of several hundred of the donors applied high-throughput TCR beta sequencing to assess whether each TCR beta V gene segment acted as functional or pseudogenic. Donor age, sex, ethnicity and CMV serostatus were compiled alongside the repertoire data. In a later genetic analysis, genome-wide SNP genotypes for about three fifths of the roughly 670 donors were used, and that subset was treated as a discovery cohort. All discovery cohort repertoires had been generated on a single sequencing platform. HLA typing covered class I and class II loci at four-digit resolution. Typing coverage differed by locus: A, B, C, DRB1 and DQB1 were typed in roughly 620-630 donors, DQA1 in 500 to 550, DPA1 in 606, and DPB1 in 400 to 480. Roughly 5 DR-DQ haplotypes were treated as single units for association and clustering because of strong linkage in the cohort. Across roughly 420 genotyped donors of the cohort, an average of about 240,000 unique TCR beta nucleotide sequences per donor were sequenced, and 15% to 20% of those sequences were non-productive. The paper's findings and limits, for the study overall: In an earlier analysis of more than 500 of the donors, most TCR beta V segments appeared in productive rearrangements about 87% or about 30% of the time, broadly matching IMGT annotations. Several of the top co-occurrence clusters appeared to be linked to parvovirus B19, influenza, CMV and Epstein-Barr virus, according to a later analysis. In a later analysis, most CMV-associated TCR beta chains were found to appear HLA-restricted, with HLA associations seemingly driven largely by CMV exposure. In a later genetic analysis, a missense DCLRE1C variant was associated with V-gene and J-gene trimming of TCR beta chains, and the association was replicated in an independent cohort. A total of around 150 TCR beta chains were listed by the study as associated with cytomegalovirus. In vitro tests confirmed that three of the cytomegalovirus-associated TCR beta chains recognize cytomegalovirus antigens. Compared with the roughly 700-donor mean, donors in an Asian-associated ancestry cluster had fewer N-insertions in productive TCRs, according to a later genetic analysis. Sequencing depth was assumed to be roughly uniform across donors in the presence/absence analyses, though that assumption may not hold. A further reported finding was that TCR beta sequences accurately predicted the HLA-A and HLA-B alleles for most subjects in the first cohort. In a later analysis, the rate of TCR association differed among HLA loci, with DRB1 alleles having the most associated TCRs and HLA-C alleles having the fewest. At a false discovery rate of 0.05, a later analysis linked 16,951 TCR beta sequences to specific HLA alleles. Because HLA typing was unavailable for some donors at each locus, only the typed subset was used in association tests. The only immune exposure information available for the cohort was CMV serostatus. A group of highly shared sequence variants was considered likely to be a technical artifact of the sequencing pipeline. The authors suggested that the approach could potentially be generalized to other disease states and immunological phenotypes. The 87-base-pair reads could not distinguish some IMGT-functional V segments, including TRBV6-2 and TRBV6-3, so those segments were excluded. Because counts were too low, roughly 18 rarely observed V segments, including chromosome 9 orphons, were left out of the earlier analysis of a few hundred of the donors. In a later analysis, HLA-associated TCR beta chains showed more clonal expansion and lower generation probabilities than non-associated chains that were equally common. Most TCR sequences were observed very rarely across donors, whereas some public TCRs were present in many individuals. When HLA alleles, especially DR and DQ, strongly co-occurred, attributing TCR associations to individual alleles was difficult. The classifier was reported to diagnose cytomegalovirus status with high specificity and sensitivity in both the original and validation cohorts. Linkage disequilibrium might explain the correlated functional status among segregating V segments, but an unknown experimental factor could not be excluded. In this cohort, only TCR beta chains were sequenced, and detectable features were limited by the absence of alpha or paired-chain data.

Note on this clone: This clone's antigen is unknown.

The CDR3 spans 14 residues, from the cysteine through the phenylalanine. The read is trimmed to its CDR3 DNA, 42 bases read in frame from base 1. V is clipped by 0 bases and J by 3 bases, and the sequence between their germline boundaries is 7 bases long. Sequences SGDLS (CDR1) and YYNGEE (CDR2) are obtained from the germline V gene. In total, 600 or so healthy bone marrow donors made up the cohort. All cohort members were sampled while nominally healthy, although unrecorded immune exposures were likely present. The donor tested CMV seronegative and was one of the 352 seronegative cohort members. A peripheral blood sample was provided by each donor, and peripheral blood mononuclear cells were used for TCR beta sequencing. Genomic DNA was extracted from the blood cell samples with the Qiagen DNeasy Blood Extraction Kit. Library method: the immunoSEQ multiplex PCR assay. For the multiplex PCR, a mixture combining 60 forward primers for TCR Vbeta segments and 13 reverse primers for TCR Jbeta segments was used. The CDR3 region of rearranged TCR beta genes was amplified from genomic DNA by a multiplex PCR assay. On the Illumina HiSeq System, the amplified TCR beta libraries were sequenced as 87-base-pair reads. The authors processed their data as follows. A later analysis tallied roughly 80 million unique TCR beta chains across the 640 or so repertoires, and approximately 12 million of those chains were shared by two or more donors. A nearest-neighbor algorithm error-corrected the raw reads and collapsed the reads into unique sequences, merging closely related sequences to remove PCR and sequencing errors. Alignment of CDR3 sequences to IMGT reference sequences was used to assign V, D and J gene segments. For a sequence to be retained, at least a six-nucleotide match to both a V gene segment and a J gene segment was required. Rearrangements were classified as productive when the CDR3 lacked stop codons and remained in frame with V and J, and all other rearrangements were classified as non-productive. Following IMGT convention, CDR3 was defined as the stretch from the second conserved V-encoded cysteine to the conserved J-encoded phenylalanine. The earlier analysis of 500 to 650 of the donors excluded any sequence lacking an unambiguous match to a single V gene segment. In an earlier analysis of several hundred of the donors, V segments were called functional above 56.7% productive rearrangements and were called segregating when the between-donor standard deviation exceeded 5%. A statistical classification framework was built to diagnose cytomegalovirus status from the catalog of TCR beta chain sequences. In a later analysis, V and J genes were assigned by comparing TCR nucleotide sequences against IMGT/GENE-DB human TR gene sequences. The TCRdist pipeline was used in a later analysis to assign CDR3 sequences and most-parsimonious VDJ recombination scenarios. In a later analysis, each TCR beta chain was defined by its CDR3 amino acid sequence together with its V-gene family, and reads lacking a unique V-gene family were excluded. A later analysis removed 500 to 650 highly shared, low-generation-probability nucleotide sequences to deal with suspected cross-contamination and a sequencing artifact. In a later analysis, a clonal expansion index for each public chain was calculated from normalized within-repertoire ranks of inferred template counts. In a later analysis, generation probabilities were computed using a VDJ recombination model fitted to out-of-frame rearrangements, and the results were checked against IGoR. Hypergeometric tests were used in a later analysis to score TCR-TCR, TCR-HLA and TCR-CMV co-occurrence, with a repertoire-size bias correction applied to the TCR pairs. False discovery rates were estimated in a later analysis by permuting HLA or CMV assignments 20 times. In a later analysis, co-occurring TCRs were grouped using DBSCAN, and TCRdist sequence similarity was added for clustering within HLA-allele-positive subsets. Repertoires with fewer than 30,000 or more than 120,000 public chains were left out of co-occurrence clustering, as were five repertoires with anomalous nucleotide sharing. Not all clones reach the TCRdb copy of this immuneACCESS table, which keeps in-frame sequences only. Checked studies attribute under half of the gap to unresolved V genes and leave the rest unexplained. Clonal size and the V and J genes are those of that table, whereas D and trimming came from the DNA. The table for this sample lists 75,000 to 95,000 clones. The ten largest account for approximately 1.6% of the sample.

This clonotype was sampled from a woman in her sixties in good health and CMV-seronegative. The sequencing input was PBMCs. Recombination joined TRBV9 with TRBJ1-5; the D gene cannot be named for sure. The nucleotide sequence is given as TGTGCCAGCAGCGTAGACATGTCCAATCAGCCCCAGCATTTT. The resulting protein is CASSVDMSNQPQHF.